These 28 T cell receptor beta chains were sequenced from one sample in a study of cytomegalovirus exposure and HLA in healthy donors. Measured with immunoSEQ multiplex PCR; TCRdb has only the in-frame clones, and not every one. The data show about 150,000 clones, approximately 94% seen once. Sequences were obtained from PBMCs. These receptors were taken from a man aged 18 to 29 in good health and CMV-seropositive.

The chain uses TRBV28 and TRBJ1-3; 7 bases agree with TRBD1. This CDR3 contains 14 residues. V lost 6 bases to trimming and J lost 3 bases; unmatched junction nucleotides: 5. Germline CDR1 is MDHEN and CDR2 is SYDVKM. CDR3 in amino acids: CASSPTGFGNTIYF. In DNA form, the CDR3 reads TGTGCCAGCAGCCCGACAGGGTTTGGAAACACCATATATTTT. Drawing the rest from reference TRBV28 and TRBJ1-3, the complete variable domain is DVKVTQSSRYLVKRTGEKVFLECVQDMDHENMFWYRQDPGLGLRLIYFSYDVKMKEKGDIPEGYSVSREKKERFSLILESASTNQTSMYLCASSPTGFGNTIYFGEGSWLTVV.

CDR3 sequence: CASSSSGTTNTGELFF. The CDR3, as DNA: TGTGCCAGCAGTTCCTCCGGGACAACGAACACCGGGGAGCTGTTTTTT. The genes are TRBV27 and TRBJ2-2; TRBD1 might be the D (6 bases). Germline-derived CDR1 and CDR2 are MNHEY and SMNVEV (reference sequence). This CDR3 has 16 residues. V lost 4 bases and J lost 0, with 12 bases in between.

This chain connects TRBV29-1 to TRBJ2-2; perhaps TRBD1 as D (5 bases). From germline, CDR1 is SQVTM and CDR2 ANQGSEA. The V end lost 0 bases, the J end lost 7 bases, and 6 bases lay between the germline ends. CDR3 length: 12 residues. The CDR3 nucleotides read TGCAGCGTTGAAGAGGGGCGCGGGGAGCTGTTTTTT. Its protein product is CSVEEGRGELFF.

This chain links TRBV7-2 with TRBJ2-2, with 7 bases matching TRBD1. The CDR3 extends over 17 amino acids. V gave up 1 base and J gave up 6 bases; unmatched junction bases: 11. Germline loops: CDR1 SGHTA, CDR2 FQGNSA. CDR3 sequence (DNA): TGTGCCAGCAGCTTAGGGGGACAGCGAATATTTGCCGGGGAGCTGTTTTTT. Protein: CASSLGGQRIFAGELFF.

CDR3 DNA sequence: TGTGCCAGCAGCTTCCAGCCTAGCTCGGGCGAGCAGTACTTC. Protein sequence: CASSFQPSSGEQYF. The chain employs TRBV7-2 and TRBJ2-7; the D gene is possibly TRBD2 (5 bases). This CDR3 spans 14 amino acids. V was cut by 3 bases and J by 6 bases, with 15 bases left in between. Germline CDR1 and CDR2: SGHTA and FQGNSA.

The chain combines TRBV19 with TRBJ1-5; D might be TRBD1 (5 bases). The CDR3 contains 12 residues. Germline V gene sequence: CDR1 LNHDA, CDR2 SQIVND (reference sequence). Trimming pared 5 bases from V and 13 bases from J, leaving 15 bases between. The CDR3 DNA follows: TGTGCCAGTAGTGACCAGGGAAGCCTACAGCATTTT. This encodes CASSDQGSLQHF.

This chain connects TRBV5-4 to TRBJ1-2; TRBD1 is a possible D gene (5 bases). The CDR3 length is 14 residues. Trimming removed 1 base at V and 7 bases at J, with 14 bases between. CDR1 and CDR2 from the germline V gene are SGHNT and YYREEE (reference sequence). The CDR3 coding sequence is TGTGCCAGCAGCTTGTTTCAGGGCCTGGGTGGCTACACCTTC. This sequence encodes CASSLFQGLGGYTF.

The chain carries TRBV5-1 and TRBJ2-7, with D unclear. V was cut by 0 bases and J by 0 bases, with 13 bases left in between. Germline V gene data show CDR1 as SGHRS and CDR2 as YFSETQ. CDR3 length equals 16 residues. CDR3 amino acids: CASSLALSADSYEQYF. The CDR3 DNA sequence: TGCGCCAGCAGCTTGGCCCTTAGTGCGGACTCCTACGAGCAGTACTTC.

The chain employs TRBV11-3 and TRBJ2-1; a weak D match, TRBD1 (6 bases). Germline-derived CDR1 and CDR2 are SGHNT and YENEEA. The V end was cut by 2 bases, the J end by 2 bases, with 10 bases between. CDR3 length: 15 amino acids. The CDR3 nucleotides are TGTGCCAGCAGCTTATACGCAGGGGCCTACAATGAGCAGTTCTTC. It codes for CASSLYAGAYNEQFF.

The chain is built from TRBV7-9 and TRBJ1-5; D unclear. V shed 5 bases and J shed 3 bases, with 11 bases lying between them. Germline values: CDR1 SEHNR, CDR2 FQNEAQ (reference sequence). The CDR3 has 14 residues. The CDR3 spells CASSHNSPNQPQHF. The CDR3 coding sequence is TGTGCCAGCAGCCACAACAGCCCCAATCAGCCCCAGCATTTT.

DNA for the CDR3: TGTGCCAGCAGTGGACTTCCTAAGCGGGGCTCCTACAATGAGCAGTTCTTC. Its translation is CASSGLPKRGSYNEQFF. The chain has TRBV25-1 and TRBJ2-1; TRBD2 agrees at 7 bases. After removal of 4 bases from V and 0 bases from J, the junction contained 9 bases not matched to a gene. The CDR3 length is 17 residues. Germline V lookup: CDR1 MGHDK, CDR2 SYGVNS.

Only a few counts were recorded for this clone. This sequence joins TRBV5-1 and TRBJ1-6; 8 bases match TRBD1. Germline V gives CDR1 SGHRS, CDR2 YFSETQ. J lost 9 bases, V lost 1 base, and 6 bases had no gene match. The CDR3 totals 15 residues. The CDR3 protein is CASSLLDRVSSPLHF. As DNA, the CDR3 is TGCGCCAGCAGCTTGCTGGACAGGGTTAGTTCACCCCTCCACTTT.

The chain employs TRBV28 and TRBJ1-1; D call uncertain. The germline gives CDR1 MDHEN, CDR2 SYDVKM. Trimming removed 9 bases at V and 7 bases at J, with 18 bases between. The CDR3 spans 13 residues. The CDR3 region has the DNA TGTGCCAGTGTAAAGGGAGTTGTGGTTGAAGCTTTCTTT. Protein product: CASVKGVVVEAFF.

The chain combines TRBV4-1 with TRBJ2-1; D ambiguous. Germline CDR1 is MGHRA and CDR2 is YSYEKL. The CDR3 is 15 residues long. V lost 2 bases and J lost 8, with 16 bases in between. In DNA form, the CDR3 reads TGCGCCAGCAGCCAAATAATTGGGCGCCGTGATGAGCAGTTCTTC. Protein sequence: CASSQIIGRRDEQFF.

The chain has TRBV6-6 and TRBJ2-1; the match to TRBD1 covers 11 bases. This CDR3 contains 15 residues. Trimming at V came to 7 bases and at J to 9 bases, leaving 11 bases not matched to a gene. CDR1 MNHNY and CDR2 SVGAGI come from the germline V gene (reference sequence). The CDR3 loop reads CASTRTGGAGREQFF. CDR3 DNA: TGTGCCAGCACGAGGACAGGGGGCGCGGGGCGTGAGCAGTTCTTC.

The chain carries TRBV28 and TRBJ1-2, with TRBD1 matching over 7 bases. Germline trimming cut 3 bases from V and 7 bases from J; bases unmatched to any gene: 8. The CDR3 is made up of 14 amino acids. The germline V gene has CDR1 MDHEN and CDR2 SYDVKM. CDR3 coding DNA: TGTGCCAGCAGTTTCCTACAGGGGACGGGTGGCTACACCTTC. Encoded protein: CASSFLQGTGGYTF.

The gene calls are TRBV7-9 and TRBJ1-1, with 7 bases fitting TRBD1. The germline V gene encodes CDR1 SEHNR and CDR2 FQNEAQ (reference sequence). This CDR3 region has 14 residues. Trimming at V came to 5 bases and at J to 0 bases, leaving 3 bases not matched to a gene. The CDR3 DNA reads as TGTGCCAGCAGCCCGACAGGGATGAACACTGAAGCTTTCTTT. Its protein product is CASSPTGMNTEAFF.

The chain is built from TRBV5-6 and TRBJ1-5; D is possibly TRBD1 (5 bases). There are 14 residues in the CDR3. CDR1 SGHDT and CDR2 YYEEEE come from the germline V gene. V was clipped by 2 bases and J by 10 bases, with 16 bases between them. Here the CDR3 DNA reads TGTGCCAGCAGCTTCGGCAGGGTGGGATCTCCCCAGCATTTT. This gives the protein CASSFGRVGSPQHF.

CDR3 residues: CASSPTETTQYF. The CDR3 nucleotides read TGTGCCAGCAGTCCGACAGAGACCACGCAGTATTTT. V usage is TRBV2 and J usage is TRBJ2-3; weak D call: TRBD1 (5 bases). Germline V gene data show CDR1 as SNHLY and CDR2 as FYNNEI. The V gene lost 5 bases and the J gene lost 9 bases, with 12 bases spanning the gap. The CDR3 length is 12 residues. The full variable domain, completed using reference TRBV2 and TRBJ2-3, is EPEVTQTPSHQVTQMGQEVILRCVPISNHLYFYWYRQILGQKVEFLVSFYNNEISEKSEIFDDQFSVERPDGSNFTLKIRSTKLEDSAMYFCASSPTETTQYFGPGTRLTVL.

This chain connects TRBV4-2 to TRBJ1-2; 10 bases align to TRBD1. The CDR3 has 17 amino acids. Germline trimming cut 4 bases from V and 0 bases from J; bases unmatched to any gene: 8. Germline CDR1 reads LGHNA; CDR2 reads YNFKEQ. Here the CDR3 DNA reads TGTGCCAGCAGCCCCGGGACAGGGGACCCCGCTAACTATGGCTACACCTTC. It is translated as CASSPGTGDPANYGYTF.

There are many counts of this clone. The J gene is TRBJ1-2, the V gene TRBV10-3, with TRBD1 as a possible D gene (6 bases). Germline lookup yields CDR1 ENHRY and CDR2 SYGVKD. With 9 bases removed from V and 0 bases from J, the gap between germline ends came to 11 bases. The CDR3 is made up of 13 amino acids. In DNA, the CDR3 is TGTGCCATGAAACAGGGAGCTAACTATGGCTACACCTTC. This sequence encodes CAMKQGANYGYTF.

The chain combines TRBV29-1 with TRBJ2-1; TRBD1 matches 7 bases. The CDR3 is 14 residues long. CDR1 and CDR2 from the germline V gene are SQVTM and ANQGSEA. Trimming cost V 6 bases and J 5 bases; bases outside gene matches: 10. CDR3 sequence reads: CSVATGQLDNEQFF. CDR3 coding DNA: TGCAGCGTGGCGACGGGACAGCTCGACAATGAGCAGTTCTTC.

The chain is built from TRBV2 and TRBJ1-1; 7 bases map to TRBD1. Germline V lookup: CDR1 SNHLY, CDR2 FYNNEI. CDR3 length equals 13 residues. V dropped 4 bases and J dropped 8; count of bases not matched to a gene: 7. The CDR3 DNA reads TGTGCCAGCAGTGGGGGGACAGAGTCAGAAGCTTTCTTT. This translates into CASSGGTESEAFF.

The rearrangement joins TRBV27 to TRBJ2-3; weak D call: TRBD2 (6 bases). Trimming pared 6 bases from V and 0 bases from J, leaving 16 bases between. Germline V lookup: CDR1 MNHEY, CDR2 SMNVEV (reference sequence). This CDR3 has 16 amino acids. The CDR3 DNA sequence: TGTGCCAGCAGCTCCTTTAGCGGAGCGAGCACAGATACGCAGTATTTT. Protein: CASSSFSGASTDTQYF.

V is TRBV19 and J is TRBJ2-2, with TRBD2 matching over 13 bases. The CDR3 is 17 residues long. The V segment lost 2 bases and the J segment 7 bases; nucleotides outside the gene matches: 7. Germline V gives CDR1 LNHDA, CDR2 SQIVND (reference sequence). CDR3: CASSISGLAGEVGELFF. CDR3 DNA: TGTGCCAGTAGTATATCCGGACTAGCGGGAGAGGTCGGGGAGCTGTTTTTT.

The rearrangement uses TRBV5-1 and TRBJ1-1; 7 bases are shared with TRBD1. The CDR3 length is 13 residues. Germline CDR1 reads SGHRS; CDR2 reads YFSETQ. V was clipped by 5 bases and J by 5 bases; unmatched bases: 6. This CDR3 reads CASSRGRGTEAFF. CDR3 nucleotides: TGCGCCAGCAGTAGGGGCAGGGGGACTGAAGCTTTCTTT. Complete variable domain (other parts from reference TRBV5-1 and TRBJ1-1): KAGVTQTPRYLIKTRGQQVTLSCSPISGHRSVSWYQQTPGQGLQFLFEYFSETQRNKGNFPGRFSGRQFSNSRSEMNVSTLELGDSALYLCASSRGRGTEAFFGQGTRLTVV.

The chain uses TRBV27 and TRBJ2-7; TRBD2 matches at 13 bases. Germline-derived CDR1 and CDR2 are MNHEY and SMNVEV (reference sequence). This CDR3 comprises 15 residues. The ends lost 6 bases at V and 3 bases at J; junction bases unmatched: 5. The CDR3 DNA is TGTGCCAGCAGAATGGGGACTAGCGGGAACTACGAGCAGTACTTC. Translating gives CASRMGTSGNYEQYF.

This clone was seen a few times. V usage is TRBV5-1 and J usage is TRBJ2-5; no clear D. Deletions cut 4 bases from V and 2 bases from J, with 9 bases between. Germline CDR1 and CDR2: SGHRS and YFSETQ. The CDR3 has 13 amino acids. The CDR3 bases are TGCGCCAGCAGCCAGAACGTACAAGAGACCCAGTACTTC. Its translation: CASSQNVQETQYF.